This T cell receptor beta chain is drawn from a study of response to subunit inactivated influenza vaccine. The V gene lost 3 bases and the J gene lost 9 bases, with 18 bases spanning the gap. Germline loops: CDR1 SQVTM, CDR2 ANQGSEA. This CDR3 spans 14 amino acids. TCRdb recomputed calls from the RT-PCR reads with MiXCR, one row per CDR3 protein. The sample has about 780,000 distinct CDR3 sequences; under 20% are singletons. This clonotype was seen only a few times. This sample comprised PBMCs from blood, obtained less than 6 days after vaccination. This receptor was taken from a man aged 50 to 59 who received an inactivated influenza vaccine. This chain uses TRBV29-1 with TRBJ2-1, with a possible D match to TRBD2 (6 bases). CDR3 sequence: CSVEGGYAQGEQFF. The CDR3 nucleotides are TGCAGCGTTGAGGGGGGATACGCTCAGGGTGAGCAGTTCTTC.